This T cell receptor (beta chain) was identified in a study of radiotherapy plus CTLA-4 blockade in lung cancer. This CDR3 spans 15 amino acids. Germline V CDR1 and CDR2: SGHTA, FQGTGA. V lost 5 bases and J lost 6; bases outside the gene matches: 7. This clone was detected once. Assay: immunoSEQ multiplex PCR; the TCRdb copy retains only in-frame clones and omits some. This repertoire shows about 51,000 clones, approximately 80% found once; its top ten account for approximately 2.5%. The sample was peripheral blood, taken from a patient treated with radiotherapy plus ipilimumab. This TCR derives from a human donor with non-small cell lung cancer whose response to radiotherapy plus ipilimumab could not be evaluated. This rearrangement joins TRBV7-3 to TRBJ2-1, with 10 bases aligning to TRBD2. The CDR3 sequence: CASSQGLAVVNEQFF. The CDR3 nucleotides are TGTGCCAGCAGCCAAGGACTAGCGGTTGTCAATGAGCAGTTCTTC.